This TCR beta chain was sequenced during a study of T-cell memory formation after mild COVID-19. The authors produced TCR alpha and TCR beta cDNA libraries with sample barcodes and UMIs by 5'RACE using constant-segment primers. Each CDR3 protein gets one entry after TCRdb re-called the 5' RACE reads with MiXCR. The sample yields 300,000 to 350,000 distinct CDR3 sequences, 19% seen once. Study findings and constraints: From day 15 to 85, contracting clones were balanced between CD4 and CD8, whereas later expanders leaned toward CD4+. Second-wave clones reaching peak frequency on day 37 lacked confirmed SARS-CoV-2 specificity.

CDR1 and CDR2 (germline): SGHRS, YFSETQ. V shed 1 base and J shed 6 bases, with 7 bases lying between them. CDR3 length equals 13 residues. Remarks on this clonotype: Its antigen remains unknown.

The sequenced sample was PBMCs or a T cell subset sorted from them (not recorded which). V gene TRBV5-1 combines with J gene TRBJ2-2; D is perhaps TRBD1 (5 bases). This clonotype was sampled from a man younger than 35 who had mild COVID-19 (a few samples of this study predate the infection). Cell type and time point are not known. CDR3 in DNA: TGCGCCAGCAGCTTGCCAGGGTCCGGGGAGCTGTTTTTT. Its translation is CASSLPGSGELFF.